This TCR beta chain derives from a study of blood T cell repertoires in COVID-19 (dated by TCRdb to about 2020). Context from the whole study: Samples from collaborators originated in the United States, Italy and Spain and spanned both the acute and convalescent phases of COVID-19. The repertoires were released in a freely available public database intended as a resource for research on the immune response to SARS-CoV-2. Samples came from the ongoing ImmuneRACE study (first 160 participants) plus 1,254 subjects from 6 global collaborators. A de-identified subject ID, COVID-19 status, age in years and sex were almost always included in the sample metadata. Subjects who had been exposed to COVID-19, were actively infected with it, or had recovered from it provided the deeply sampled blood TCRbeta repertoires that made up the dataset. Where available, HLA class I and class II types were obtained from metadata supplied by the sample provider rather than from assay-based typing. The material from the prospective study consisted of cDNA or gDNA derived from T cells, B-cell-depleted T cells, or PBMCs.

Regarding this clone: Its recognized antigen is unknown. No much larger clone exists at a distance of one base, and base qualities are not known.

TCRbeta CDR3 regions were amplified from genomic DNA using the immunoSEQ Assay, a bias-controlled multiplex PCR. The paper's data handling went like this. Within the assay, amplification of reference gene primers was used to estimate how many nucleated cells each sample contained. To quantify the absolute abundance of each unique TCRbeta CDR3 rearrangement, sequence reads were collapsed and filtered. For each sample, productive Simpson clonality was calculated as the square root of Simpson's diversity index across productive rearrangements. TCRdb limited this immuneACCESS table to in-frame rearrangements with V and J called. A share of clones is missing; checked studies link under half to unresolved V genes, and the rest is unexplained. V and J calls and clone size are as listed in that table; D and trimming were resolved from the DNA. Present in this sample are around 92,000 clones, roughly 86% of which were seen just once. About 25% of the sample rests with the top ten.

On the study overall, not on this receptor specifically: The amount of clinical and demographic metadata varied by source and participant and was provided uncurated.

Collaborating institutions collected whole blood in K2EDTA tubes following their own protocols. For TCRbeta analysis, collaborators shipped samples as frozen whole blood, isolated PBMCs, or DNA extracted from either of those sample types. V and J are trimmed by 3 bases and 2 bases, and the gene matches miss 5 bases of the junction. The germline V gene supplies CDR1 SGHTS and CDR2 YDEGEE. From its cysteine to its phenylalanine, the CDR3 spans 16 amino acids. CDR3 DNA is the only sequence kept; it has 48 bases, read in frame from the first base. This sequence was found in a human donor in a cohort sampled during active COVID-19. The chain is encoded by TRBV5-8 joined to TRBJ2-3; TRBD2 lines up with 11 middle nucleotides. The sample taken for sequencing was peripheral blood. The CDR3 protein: CASSSRLAGPTDTQYF. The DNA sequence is TGTGCCAGCAGCTCGAGACTAGCGGGGCCCACAGATACGCAGTATTTT.